Sequencing of this T cell receptor beta chain was carried out in a study of OX40 agonist ivuxolimab in advanced cancers. Study in general: Three dose-escalation patients had partial responses: one with hepatocellular carcinoma and two with cutaneous melanoma.

This clone has only one observation. Its cognate antigen is unknown. CDR3 length: 15 residues. Germline V gene data show CDR1 as SNHLY and CDR2 as FYNNEI. General study results and limits: At 0.1 to 3.0 mg/kg, CD4+ and CD8+ blood T cells expanded clonally by week 6. Still undetermined is the antigen specificity of the expanded peripheral T cells.

Measured with immunoSEQ multiplex PCR; TCRdb has only the in-frame clones, and not every one. Found here are about 69,000 clones, almost 90% of them singletons; the top ten hold approximately 10%. The material sequenced was CD4+ or CD8+ T cells sorted from blood, taken in a trial of the OX40 agonist ivuxolimab. The V call is TRBV2, the J call TRBJ1-2, with a possible D match to TRBD1 (6 bases). This sequence was found in an adult with an advanced solid tumor such as melanoma, head and neck, liver or kidney cancer. The chain's CDR3 is CAGKEPGAPLYGYTF. The CDR3 DNA follows: TGTGCTGGCAAAGAACCAGGGGCGCCCCTCTATGGCTACACCTTC.